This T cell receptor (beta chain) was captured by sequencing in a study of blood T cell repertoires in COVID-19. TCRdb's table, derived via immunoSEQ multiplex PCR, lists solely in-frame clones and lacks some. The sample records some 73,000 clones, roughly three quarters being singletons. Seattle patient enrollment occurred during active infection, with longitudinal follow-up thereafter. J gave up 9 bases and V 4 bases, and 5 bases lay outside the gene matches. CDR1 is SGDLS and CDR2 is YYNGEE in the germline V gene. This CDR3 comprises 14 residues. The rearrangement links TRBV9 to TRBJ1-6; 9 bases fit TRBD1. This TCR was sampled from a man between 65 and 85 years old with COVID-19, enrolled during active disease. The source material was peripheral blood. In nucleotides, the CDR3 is TGTGCCAGCAGCTACGGGACAGGGAGTTCACCCCTCCACTTT. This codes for CASSYGTGSSPLHF.